This T cell receptor (beta chain) appears in the sequencing data of a study of T cells expressing NK-cell markers. Study-level information: Beta-chain profiling covered CD3+CD56+NKG2C+, CD3+CD56+NKG2C- and CD3+CD56-NKG2C+ sorted subsets. Of eight sequenced donors, seven were HCMV-seropositive and one HCMV-seronegative.

Reprocessing the 5' RACE reads, TCRdb reports a single entry for every CDR3 protein and omits DNA. The table gives about 170,000 distinct CDR3 sequences; the top ten clones make up 20% of it. A remark on this clonotype: Its antigen is unidentified.

Germline CDR1 MNHEY, CDR2 SMNVEV (reference sequence). This CDR3 contains 15 residues. Study results and caveats: In more than five donors, dominant CD3+CD56+NKG2C+ clonotypes ranked among the top 10 CD8+ clonotypes.

The source material was blood T cells: a sorted CD56 or NKG2C T cell subset, CD4+ or CD8+ T cells, or bulk PBMC T cells (not recorded which). The chain joins TRBV27 to TRBJ2-2; TCRdb's D gene call, TRBD1, goes unchecked for lack of DNA. The clonotype comes from a man aged 18-70 years in good health. This CDR3 reads CASSSSGGNTGELFF.